Shown below are 30 T cell receptor beta chains from a single sample sequenced in a study of blood T cell repertoires in COVID-19. Clones were read by immunoSEQ multiplex PCR, and TCRdb kept only the in-frame ones, dropping some. The sample shows around 200,000 clones, around four fifths of them seen only once. Specimen: peripheral blood. Receptor source: a woman older than 75 with active or convalescent COVID-19.

In its sample, this clone was seen once. The V and J genes are TRBV5-6 and TRBJ2-3; D may be TRBD2 (5 bases). CDR3 size: 16 residues. The germline CDR1 and CDR2 sequences are SGHDT and YYEEEE. V gave up 2 bases and J gave up 3 bases, with 16 bases separating them. The CDR3 is CASSFSRGGFTDTQYF. The CDR3 DNA sequence: TGTGCCAGCAGCTTCTCCCGGGGTGGTTTTACAGATACGCAGTATTTT.

This clone turned up a few times. The gene calls are TRBV5-4 and TRBJ2-1; TRBD1 aligns across 7 bases. The CDR3 loop spans 15 amino acids. V trimming: 4 bases; J trimming: 7 bases; junction bases outside the gene matches: 11. Germline CDR1 is SGHNT and CDR2 is YYREEE (reference sequence). The CDR3 region is CASSRGSDRVNEQFF. The CDR3 DNA sequence: TGTGCCAGCAGCCGAGGATCCGACAGGGTAAATGAGCAGTTCTTC.

This sequence joins TRBV7-6 and TRBJ2-3, with D perhaps matching TRBD1 (6 bases). The germline gives CDR1 SGHVS, CDR2 FNYEAQ. V lost 5 bases to trimming and J lost 2 bases, with 17 bases between them. The CDR3 runs 16 residues. CDR3 amino acids: CASSPWTDRDTDTQYF. CDR3 bases: TGTGCCAGCAGCCCCTGGACAGATAGAGACACAGATACGCAGTATTTT.

The chain links TRBV7-8 to TRBJ1-1, with D hard to call. CDR1 is SGHVS and CDR2 is FQNEAQ in the germline V gene. V was pared by 1 base and J by 3 bases, with 9 bases between. This CDR3 spans 14 amino acids. CDR3 sequence: CASSLGEGYTEAFF. DNA of the CDR3: TGTGCCAGCAGCTTAGGGGAGGGTTACACTGAAGCTTTCTTT.

The chain recombines TRBV5-4 with TRBJ1-2; maybe TRBD1 (5 bases). Germline V gene sequence: CDR1 SGHNT, CDR2 YYREEE (reference sequence). CDR3 size: 13 residues. The germline V and J ends were trimmed by 4 bases and 1 base, with 8 bases remaining between them. The CDR3 coding sequence is TGTGCCAGCAGCCCGGACAATAACTATGGCTACACCTTC. Protein sequence: CASSPDNNYGYTF.

This clone showed up just a few times. The chain has TRBV18 and TRBJ1-1; D is uncertain. CDR3 length: 12 amino acids. Trimming pared 6 bases from V and 2 bases from J, leaving 7 bases between. Germline values: CDR1 KGHSH, CDR2 LQKENI. The CDR3 here is CASSPINTEAFF. CDR3 coding DNA: TGTGCCAGCTCTCCAATAAACACTGAAGCTTTCTTT.

This clone was seen repeatedly, ten times or more. The chain carries TRBV7-2 and TRBJ1-6, with TRBD1 matching over 8 bases. The germline gives CDR1 SGHTA, CDR2 FQGNSA. This CDR3 has 14 amino acids. J was trimmed by 11 bases and V by 6 bases; bases with no gene match: 9. CDR3 sequence (DNA): TGTGCCAGCAGTCCGGGACAGGCCAGGGCACCCCTCCACTTT. Translating it yields CASSPGQARAPLHF.

The V and J genes are TRBV28 and TRBJ1-3, with D unresolved. The CDR3 consists of 13 residues. The V gene's germline CDR1 is MDHEN and CDR2 SYDVKM. The CDR3 reads CVSREPSGNTIYF. The CDR3 nucleotides read TGTGTTAGCCGGGAGCCCTCTGGAAACACCATATATTTT.

The chain employs TRBV18 and TRBJ1-4, with TRBD1 as a possible D gene (6 bases). CDR3 length: 16 residues. CDR1 is KGHSH and CDR2 is LQKENI in the germline V gene. The V end was cut by 3 bases, the J end by 6 bases, with 17 bases between. CDR3 sequence (DNA): TGTGCCAGCTCACCGAACAGGGCTGGGCTGGATGAAAAACTGTTTTTT. Amino acid sequence: CASSPNRAGLDEKLFF.

The chain carries TRBV19 and TRBJ1-1; D is unresolved. Germline assignment: CDR1 LNHDA and CDR2 SQIVND (reference sequence). V was cut by 5 bases and J by 5 bases, with 18 bases left in between. The CDR3 loop spans 15 amino acids. The CDR3 protein is CASSPYPGSGTEAFF. The CDR3 nucleotides are TGTGCCAGTAGTCCCTACCCGGGGTCAGGAACTGAAGCTTTCTTT.

This rearrangement joins TRBV5-6 to TRBJ1-4, with 8 nucleotides matching TRBD1. Looked up from germline, CDR1 is SGHDT and CDR2 is YYEEEE. This CDR3 is built from 14 residues. Germline trimming cut 5 bases from V and 4 bases from J; bases unmatched to any gene: 4. The CDR3 reads CASRRTGLNEKLFF. DNA for the CDR3: TGTGCCAGCAGAAGGACAGGGCTTAATGAAAAACTGTTTTTT.

The genes are TRBV19 and TRBJ1-4, with D possibly TRBD1 on 5 matching bases. V was pared by 6 bases and J by 8 bases, with 13 bases between. This CDR3 region has 13 residues. Germline V CDR1 and CDR2: LNHDA, SQIVND (reference sequence). CDR3 DNA: TGTGCCAGTAGAGATAGGGGCGTCGAAAAACTGTTTTTT. It specifies CASRDRGVEKLFF.

This chain links TRBV28 with TRBJ2-5; tentatively, D is TRBD1 (7 bases). The germline V gene has CDR1 MDHEN and CDR2 SYDVKM. Trimming left V 7 bases short and J 3 bases short, with 12 bases between. CDR3 length equals 13 residues. CDR3 nucleotide sequence: TGTGCCAGCATCGGCAGGGGGGAAGAGACCCAGTACTTC. This encodes CASIGRGEETQYF.

This chain connects TRBV7-9 to TRBJ2-1; TRBD1 aligns across 8 bases. Per germline, CDR1 SEHNR and CDR2 FQNEAQ (reference sequence). Trimming removed 5 bases from V and 6 bases from J; junction bases left unmatched: 15. The CDR3 spans 17 residues. The CDR3 nucleotides are TGTGCCAGCAGCCCACGAGGCTTGCAGGGGGCGGGCAATGAGCAGTTCTTC. Its protein product is CASSPRGLQGAGNEQFF.

V and J are TRBV5-8 and TRBJ1-2; D is unresolved. The CDR3 contains 15 residues. V lost 0 bases to trimming and J lost 4 bases, with 13 bases between them. The germline V gene has CDR1 SGHTS and CDR2 YDEGEE. CDR3 loop: CASSLAPGGIYGYTF. CDR3 bases: TGTGCCAGCAGCTTGGCTCCCGGCGGAATCTATGGCTACACCTTC.

The rearrangement uses TRBV5-3 and TRBJ2-7; TRBD1 matches at 9 bases. TRBV5-3 is given ORF status, its function remaining uncertain. This CDR3 contains 16 residues. V dropped 0 bases and J dropped 1; count of bases not matched to a gene: 5. This CDR3 reads CARSLGDRDGSYEQYF. The CDR3 coding sequence is TGTGCCAGAAGCTTGGGGGACAGGGACGGATCCTACGAGCAGTACTTC.

This chain connects TRBV3-1 (or the pseudogene TRBV3-2) to TRBJ2-1, with TRBD1 matching over 8 bases. This CDR3 has 18 residues. V gave up 1 base and J gave up 2 bases; unmatched junction bases: 10. Germline assignment: CDR1 LGHDT and CDR2 YNNKEL (reference sequence). For the CDR3, the DNA is TGTGCCAGCAGCCAAGTTGTTATGGCAGGGGGCGCCTACAATGAGCAGTTCTTC. Its translation: CASSQVVMAGGAYNEQFF.

The J gene is TRBJ2-7, the V gene TRBV2; no clear D. The CDR3 runs to 14 residues. Between the trimmed V and J ends, which lost 6 bases and 0 bases, there was a span of 12 bases. From germline, CDR1 is SNHLY and CDR2 FYNNEI. CDR3 DNA sequence: TGTGCCAGCAGCTTCGTAAGGAGCTCCTACGAGCAGTACTTC. Amino acids: CASSFVRSSYEQYF.

The rearrangement links TRBV19 to TRBJ1-2; D might be TRBD1 (6 bases). V was clipped by 0 bases and J by 4 bases, with 9 bases between them. The CDR3 is made up of 14 amino acids. Germline V CDR1 and CDR2: LNHDA, SQIVND (reference sequence). The CDR3 loop reads CASSIEGGVYGYTF. The CDR3 coding sequence is TGTGCCAGTAGTATAGAAGGGGGGGTCTATGGCTACACCTTC.

The J gene is TRBJ1-1, the V gene TRBV19; D not certain. The CDR3 runs to 15 residues. Germline values: CDR1 LNHDA, CDR2 SQIVND (reference sequence). V was trimmed by 3 bases and J by 0 bases, leaving 11 bases between them. The CDR3 loop is CASSISPVMNTEAFF. CDR3 sequence (DNA): TGTGCCAGTAGTATTTCCCCGGTGATGAACACTGAAGCTTTCTTT.

This rearrangement joins TRBV5-6 to TRBJ2-5; no clear D. V was cut by 3 bases and J by 2 bases, with 8 bases left in between. This CDR3 is built from 13 residues. Germline CDR1 and CDR2: SGHDT and YYEEEE. The CDR3 bases are TGTGCCAGCAGCTCTACAGAGCAAGAGACCCAGTACTTC. It specifies CASSSTEQETQYF.

V is TRBV6-1 and J is TRBJ1-4, with 10 bases matching TRBD1. V trimming: 2 bases; J trimming: 3 bases; junction bases outside the gene matches: 9. The CDR3 is 18 amino acids. Germline CDR1 is MNHNS and CDR2 is SASEGT. CDR3: CASSEYGTGDLANEKLFF. The CDR3 region has the DNA TGTGCCAGCAGTGAATATGGGACAGGGGATCTTGCTAATGAAAAACTGTTTTTT.

The rearrangement uses TRBV19 and TRBJ2-3; unclear D gene. CDR3 length equals 12 residues. V dropped 5 bases and J dropped 2 bases, with 5 bases sitting between them. CDR1 is LNHDA, CDR2 SQIVND, per germline (reference sequence). In nucleotides, the CDR3 is TGTGCCAGTAGTTTCAACACAGATACGCAGTATTTT. This gives the protein CASSFNTDTQYF.

DNA for the CDR3: TGTGCCACCAGCAGATCGTGGGGACAGGGGAAAGCAGATACGCAGTATTTT. Protein product: CATSRSWGQGKADTQYF. V gene TRBV15 combines with J gene TRBJ2-3, with 10 bases fitting TRBD1. This CDR3 spans 17 amino acids. Trimming cost V 2 bases and J 4 bases; bases outside gene matches: 9. Germline V gene sequence: CDR1 LNHNV, CDR2 YYDKDF (reference sequence).

V usage is TRBV19 and J usage is TRBJ1-6; 7 nucleotides align to TRBD1. After removal of 5 bases from V and 8 bases from J, the junction contained 3 bases not matched to a gene. In germline, CDR1 is LNHDA, CDR2 SQIVND (reference sequence). This CDR3 region has 13 residues. This CDR3 reads CASSLDRYSPLHF. The CDR3 nucleotides read TGTGCCAGTAGTTTGGACAGGTATTCACCCCTCCACTTT. Full variable domain (outside the CDR3, taken from reference TRBV19 and TRBJ1-6): DGGITQSPKYLFRKEGQNVTLSCEQNLNHDAMYWYRQDPGQGLRLIYYSQIVNDFQKGDIAEGYSVSREKKESFPLTVTSAQKNPTAFYLCASSLDRYSPLHFGNGTRLTVT.

This rearrangement joins TRBV25-1 to TRBJ1-2; 9 bases are shared with TRBD1. This CDR3 comprises 18 residues. Germline-derived CDR1 and CDR2 are MGHDK and SYGVNS. Trimming at V came to 6 bases and at J to 1 base, leaving 15 bases not matched to a gene. The CDR3 sequence: CASSPNPGQGVGNYGYTF. CDR3 sequence (DNA): TGTGCCAGCAGCCCGAACCCGGGACAGGGTGTCGGTAACTATGGCTACACCTTC.

This chain links TRBV10-1 with TRBJ2-3; TRBD2 agrees at 9 bases. The V and J ends lost 2 bases and 0 bases, in that order; junction bases with no gene match: 12. The V gene's germline CDR1 is WNHNN and CDR2 SYGVQD (reference sequence). The CDR3 covers 19 residues. The CDR3 sequence is CASSEPSKRRGGSTDTQYF. The CDR3 DNA is TGCGCCAGCAGTGAGCCCTCTAAGCGGCGGGGGGGAAGCACAGATACGCAGTATTTT.

This clone has just a few counts. The chain uses TRBV27 and TRBJ1-1, with TRBD1 identical over 8 bases. The CDR3 sequence is 16 residues long. Germline values: CDR1 MNHEY, CDR2 SMNVEV (reference sequence). The ends lost 6 bases at V and 1 base at J; junction bases unmatched: 10. The CDR3 is CASSYGQGIGNTEAFF. DNA for the CDR3: TGTGCCAGCAGCTACGGACAGGGAATTGGGAACACTGAAGCTTTCTTT.

The chain uses TRBV7-9 and TRBJ2-1; 10 bases agree with TRBD1. The CDR3 consists of 16 residues. The ends lost 4 bases at V and 5 bases at J; junction bases unmatched: 8. Germline V gives CDR1 SEHNR, CDR2 FQNEAQ (reference sequence). This chain's CDR3 is CASSYSGTGVNNEQFF. For the CDR3, the DNA is TGTGCCAGCAGCTATTCTGGGACAGGGGTTAACAATGAGCAGTTCTTC.

The genes are TRBV9 and TRBJ2-3, with a tentative D call TRBD2 (5 bases). Germline V CDR1 and CDR2: SGDLS, YYNGEE. The germline V and J ends were trimmed by 0 bases and 8 bases, with 10 bases remaining between them. CDR3 length: 13 amino acids. In nucleotides, the CDR3 is TGTGCCAGCAGCGTAGCCAATCGGGGTACGCAGTATTTT. This codes for CASSVANRGTQYF.